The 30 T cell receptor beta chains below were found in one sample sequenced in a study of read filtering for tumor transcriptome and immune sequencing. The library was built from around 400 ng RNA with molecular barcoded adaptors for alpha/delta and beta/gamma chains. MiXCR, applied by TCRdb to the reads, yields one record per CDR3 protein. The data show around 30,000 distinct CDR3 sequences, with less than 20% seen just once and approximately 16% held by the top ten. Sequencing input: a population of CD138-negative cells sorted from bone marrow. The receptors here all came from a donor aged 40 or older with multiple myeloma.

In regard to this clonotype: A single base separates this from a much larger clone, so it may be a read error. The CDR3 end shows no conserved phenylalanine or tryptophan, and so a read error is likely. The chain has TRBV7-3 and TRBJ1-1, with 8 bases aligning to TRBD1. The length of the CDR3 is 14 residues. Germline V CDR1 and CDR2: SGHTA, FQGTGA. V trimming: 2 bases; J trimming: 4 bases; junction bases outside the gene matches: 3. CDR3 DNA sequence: TGTGCCAGCAGCTTAGACAGGGGAAGCACTGAAGCTTTCATT. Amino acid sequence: CASSLDRGSTEAFI.

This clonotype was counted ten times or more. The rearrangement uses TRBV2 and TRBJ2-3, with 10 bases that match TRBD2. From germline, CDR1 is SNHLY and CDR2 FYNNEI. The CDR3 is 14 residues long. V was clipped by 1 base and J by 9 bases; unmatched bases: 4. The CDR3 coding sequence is TGTGCCAGCAGTGAAGGGCTAGCGGGAGCAACGCAGTATTTT. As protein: CASSEGLAGATQYF.

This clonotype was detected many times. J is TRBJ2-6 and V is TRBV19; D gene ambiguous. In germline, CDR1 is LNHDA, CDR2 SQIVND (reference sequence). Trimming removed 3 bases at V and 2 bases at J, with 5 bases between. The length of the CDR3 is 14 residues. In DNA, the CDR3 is TGTGCCAGTAGTATCGGACCTGGGGCCAACGTCCTGACTTTC. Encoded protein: CASSIGPGANVLTF.

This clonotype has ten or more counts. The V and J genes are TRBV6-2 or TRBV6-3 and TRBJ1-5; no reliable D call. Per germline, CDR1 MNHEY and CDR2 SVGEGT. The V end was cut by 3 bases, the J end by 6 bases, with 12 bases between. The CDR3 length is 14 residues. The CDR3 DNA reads TGTGCCAGCAGTTATGCGGGGAAGGTTCAGCCCCAGCATTTT. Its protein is CASSYAGKVQPQHF.

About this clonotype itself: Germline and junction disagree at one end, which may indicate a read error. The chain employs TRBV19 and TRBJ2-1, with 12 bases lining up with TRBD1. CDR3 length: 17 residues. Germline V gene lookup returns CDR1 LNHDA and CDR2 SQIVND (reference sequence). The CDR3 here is CASSISRGTGGRNGQFF. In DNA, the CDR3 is TGTGCCAGTAGTATAAGTCGAGGGACAGGGGGCAGGAATGGGCAGTTCTTC.

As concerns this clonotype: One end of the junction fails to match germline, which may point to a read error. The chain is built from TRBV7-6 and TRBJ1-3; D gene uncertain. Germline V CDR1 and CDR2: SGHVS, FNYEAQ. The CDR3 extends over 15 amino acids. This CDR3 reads CASSSLLSSGNTICF. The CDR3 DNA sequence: TGTGCCAGCAGCTCCCTTCTGAGCTCTGGAAACACCATATGCTTT.

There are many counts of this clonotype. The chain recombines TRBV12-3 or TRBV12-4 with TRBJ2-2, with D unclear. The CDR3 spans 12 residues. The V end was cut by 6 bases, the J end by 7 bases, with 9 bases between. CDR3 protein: CASRPSVGELFF. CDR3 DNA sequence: TGTGCCAGCAGGCCCTCAGTCGGGGAGCTGTTTTTT.

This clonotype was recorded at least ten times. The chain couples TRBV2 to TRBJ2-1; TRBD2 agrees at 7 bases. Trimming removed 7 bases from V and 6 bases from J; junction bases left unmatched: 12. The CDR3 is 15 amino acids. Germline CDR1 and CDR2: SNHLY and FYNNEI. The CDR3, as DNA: TGTGCCAGCATCCCCAGGGCGACTAGCTCCAATGAGCAGTTCTTC. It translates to CASIPRATSSNEQFF.

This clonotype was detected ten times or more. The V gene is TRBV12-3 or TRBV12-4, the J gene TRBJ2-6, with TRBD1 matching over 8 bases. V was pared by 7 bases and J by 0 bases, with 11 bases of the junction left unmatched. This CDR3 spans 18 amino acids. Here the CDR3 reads CASTGTGISSSGANVLTF. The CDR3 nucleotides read TGTGCCAGCACCGGGACAGGAATCTCCAGCTCTGGGGCCAACGTCCTGACTTTC.

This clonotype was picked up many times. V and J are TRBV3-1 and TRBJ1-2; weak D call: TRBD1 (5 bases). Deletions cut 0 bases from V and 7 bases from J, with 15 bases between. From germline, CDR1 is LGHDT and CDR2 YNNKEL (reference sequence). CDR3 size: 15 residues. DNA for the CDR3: TGTGCCAGCAGCCAAGATGACAGCCCGGGCCCTGGCTACACCTTC. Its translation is CASSQDDSPGPGYTF.

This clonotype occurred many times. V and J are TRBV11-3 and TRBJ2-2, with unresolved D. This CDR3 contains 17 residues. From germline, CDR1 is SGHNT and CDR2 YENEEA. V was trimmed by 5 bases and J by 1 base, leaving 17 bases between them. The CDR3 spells CASSPVGFLQNTGELFF. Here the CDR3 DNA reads TGTGCCAGCAGCCCCGTCGGCTTTTTGCAGAACACCGGGGAGCTGTTTTTT.

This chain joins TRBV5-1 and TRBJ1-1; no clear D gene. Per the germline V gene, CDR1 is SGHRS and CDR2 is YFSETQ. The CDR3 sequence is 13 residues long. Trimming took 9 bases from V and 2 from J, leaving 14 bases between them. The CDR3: CATPVWDNTEAFF. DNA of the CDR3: TGCGCCACCCCCGTCTGGGATAACACTGAAGCTTTCTTT.

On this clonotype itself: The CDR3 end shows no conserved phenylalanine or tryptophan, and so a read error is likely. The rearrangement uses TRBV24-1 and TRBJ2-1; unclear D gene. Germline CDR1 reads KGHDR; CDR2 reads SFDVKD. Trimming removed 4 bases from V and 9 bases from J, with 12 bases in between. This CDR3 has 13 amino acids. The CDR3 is CATSEVRRSEQFL. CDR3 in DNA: TGTGCCACCAGTGAAGTGAGAAGGAGTGAGCAGTTCCTC.

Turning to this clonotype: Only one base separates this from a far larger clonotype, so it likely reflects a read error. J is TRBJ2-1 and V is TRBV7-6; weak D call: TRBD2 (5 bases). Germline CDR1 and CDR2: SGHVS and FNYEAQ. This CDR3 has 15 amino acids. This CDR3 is CASSPTGGSYNERFF. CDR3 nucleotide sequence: TGTGCCAGCAGCCCGACCGGAGGATCCTACAATGAGCGGTTCTTC.

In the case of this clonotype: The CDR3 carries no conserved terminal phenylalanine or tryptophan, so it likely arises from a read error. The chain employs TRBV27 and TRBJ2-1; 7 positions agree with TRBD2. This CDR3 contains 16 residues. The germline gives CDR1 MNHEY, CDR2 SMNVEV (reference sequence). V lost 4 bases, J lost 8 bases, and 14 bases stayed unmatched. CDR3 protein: CASSSLDGGLRHEQFS. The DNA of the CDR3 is TGTGCCAGCAGTTCTCTCGACGGGGGGTTAAGGCATGAGCAGTTCTCC.

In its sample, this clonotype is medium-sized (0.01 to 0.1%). CDR3 sequence: CASSLGGREQFF. The CDR3 DNA reads as TGTGCCAGCAGTTTGGGAGGGAGAGAGCAGTTCTTC. The V and J genes are TRBV28 and TRBJ2-1; 7 nucleotides agree with TRBD2. Trimming cost V 3 bases and J 10 bases; bases outside gene matches: 3. CDR1 is MDHEN, CDR2 SYDVKM, per germline. This CDR3 comprises 12 residues. Complete variable domain (other parts from reference TRBV28 and TRBJ2-1): DVKVTQSSRYLVKRTGEKVFLECVQDMDHENMFWYRQDPGLGLRLIYFSYDVKMKEKGDIPEGYSVSREKKERFSLILESASTNQTSMYLCASSLGGREQFFGPGTRLTVL.

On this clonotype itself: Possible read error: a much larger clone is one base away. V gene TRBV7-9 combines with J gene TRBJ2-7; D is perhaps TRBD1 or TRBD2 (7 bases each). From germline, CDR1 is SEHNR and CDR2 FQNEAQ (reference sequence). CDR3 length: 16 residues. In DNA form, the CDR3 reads TGTGCCAGCAGCTCAGGGGGGGGGCGCAAGGAGTACGGGCAGTACTTC. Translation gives CASSSGGGRKEYGQYF.

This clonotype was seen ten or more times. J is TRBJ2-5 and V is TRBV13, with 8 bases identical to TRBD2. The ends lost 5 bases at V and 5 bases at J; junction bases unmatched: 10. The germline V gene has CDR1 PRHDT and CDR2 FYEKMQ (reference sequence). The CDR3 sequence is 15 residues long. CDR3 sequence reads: CASSPRTSIWETQYF. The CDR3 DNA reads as TGTGCCAGCAGCCCCCGGACTAGCATCTGGGAGACCCAGTACTTC.

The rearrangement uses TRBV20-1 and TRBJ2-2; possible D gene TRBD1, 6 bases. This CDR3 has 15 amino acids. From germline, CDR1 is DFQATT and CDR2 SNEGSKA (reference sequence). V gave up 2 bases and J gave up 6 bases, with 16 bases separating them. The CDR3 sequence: CSARIPLKGAGELFF. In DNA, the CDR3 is TGCAGTGCTAGAATACCCCTGAAGGGGGCCGGGGAGCTGTTTTTT.

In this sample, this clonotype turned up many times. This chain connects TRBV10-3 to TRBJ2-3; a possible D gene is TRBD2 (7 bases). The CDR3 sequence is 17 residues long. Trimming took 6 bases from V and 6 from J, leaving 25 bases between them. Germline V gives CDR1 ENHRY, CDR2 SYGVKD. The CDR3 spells CAIRGAGLAESGDTQYF. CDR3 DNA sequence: TGTGCCATCAGGGGGGCGGGCCTAGCGGAATCAGGGGATACGCAGTATTTT.

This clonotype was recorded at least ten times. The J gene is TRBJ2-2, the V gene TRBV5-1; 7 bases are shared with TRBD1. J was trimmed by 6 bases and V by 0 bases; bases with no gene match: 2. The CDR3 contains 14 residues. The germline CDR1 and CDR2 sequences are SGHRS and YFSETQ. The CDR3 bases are TGCGCCAGCAGCTTGGACAGGGGAGCCGGGGAGCTGTTTTTT. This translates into CASSLDRGAGELFF.

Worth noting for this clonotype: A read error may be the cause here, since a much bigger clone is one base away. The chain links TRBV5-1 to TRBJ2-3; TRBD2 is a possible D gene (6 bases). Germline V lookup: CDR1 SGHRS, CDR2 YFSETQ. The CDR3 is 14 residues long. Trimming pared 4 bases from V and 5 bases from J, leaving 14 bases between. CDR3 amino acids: CASSPRPGVDTQYF. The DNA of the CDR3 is TGCGCCAGCAGCCCACGACCGGGGGTAGATACGCAGTATTTT.

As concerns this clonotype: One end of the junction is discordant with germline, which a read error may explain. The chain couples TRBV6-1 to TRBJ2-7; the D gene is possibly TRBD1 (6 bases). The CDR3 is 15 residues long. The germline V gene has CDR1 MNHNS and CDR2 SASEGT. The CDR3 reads CASSHWTEFHNEHYF. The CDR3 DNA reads TGTGCCAGCAGTCACTGGACAGAGTTTCACAACGAGCATTACTTC.

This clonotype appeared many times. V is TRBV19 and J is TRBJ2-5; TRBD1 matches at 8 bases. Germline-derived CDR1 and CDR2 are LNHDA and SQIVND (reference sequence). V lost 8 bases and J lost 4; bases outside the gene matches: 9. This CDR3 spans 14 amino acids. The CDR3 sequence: CASVGQDPTETQYF. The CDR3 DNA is TGTGCCAGTGTGGGACAGGACCCTACAGAGACCCAGTACTTC. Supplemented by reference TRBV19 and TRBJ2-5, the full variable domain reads DGGITQSPKYLFRKEGQNVTLSCEQNLNHDAMYWYRQDPGQGLRLIYYSQIVNDFQKGDIAEGYSVSREKKESFPLTVTSAQKNPTAFYLCASVGQDPTETQYFGPGTRLLVL.

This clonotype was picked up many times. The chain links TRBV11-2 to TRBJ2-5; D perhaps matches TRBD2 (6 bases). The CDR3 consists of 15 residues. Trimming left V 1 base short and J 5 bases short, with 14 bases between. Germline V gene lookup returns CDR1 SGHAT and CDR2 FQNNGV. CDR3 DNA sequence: TGTGCCAGCAGCTTAGGTCCGGTACGGGGGGAGACCCAGTACTTC. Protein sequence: CASSLGPVRGETQYF. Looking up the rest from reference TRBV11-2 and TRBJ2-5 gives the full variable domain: EAGVAQSPRYKIIEKRQSVAFWCNPISGHATLYWYQQILGQGPKLLIQFQNNGVVDDSQLPKDRFSAERLKGVDSTLKIQPAKLEDSAVYLCASSLGPVRGETQYFGPGTRLLVL.

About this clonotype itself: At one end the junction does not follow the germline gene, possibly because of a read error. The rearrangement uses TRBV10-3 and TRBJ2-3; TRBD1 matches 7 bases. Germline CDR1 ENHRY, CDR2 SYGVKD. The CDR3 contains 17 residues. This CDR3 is CAISETDRAASTDMQYF. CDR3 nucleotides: TGTGCCATCAGTGAGACTGACAGGGCAGCTAGCACAGATATGCAGTATTTT.

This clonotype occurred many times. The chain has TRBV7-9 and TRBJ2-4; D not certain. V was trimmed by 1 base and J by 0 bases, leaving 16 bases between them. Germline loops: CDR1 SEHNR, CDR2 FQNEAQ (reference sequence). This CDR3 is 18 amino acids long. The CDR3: CASSLVETQLLAKNIQYF. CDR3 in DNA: TGTGCCAGCAGCTTAGTAGAAACACAGCTACTAGCCAAAAACATTCAGTACTTC. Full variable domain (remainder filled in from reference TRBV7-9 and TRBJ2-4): DTGVSQNPRHKITKRGQNVTFRCDPISEHNRLYWYRQTLGQGPEFLTYFQNEAQLEKSRLLSDRFSAERPKGSFSTLEIQRTEQGDSAMYLCASSLVETQLLAKNIQYFGAGTRLSVL.

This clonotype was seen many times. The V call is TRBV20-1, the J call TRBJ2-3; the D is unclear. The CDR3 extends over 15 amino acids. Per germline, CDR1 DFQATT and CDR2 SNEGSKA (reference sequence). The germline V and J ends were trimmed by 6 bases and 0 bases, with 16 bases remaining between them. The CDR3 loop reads CSAPLSYWSTDTQYF. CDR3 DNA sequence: TGCAGTGCACCCCTCTCGTATTGGAGCACAGATACGCAGTATTTT.

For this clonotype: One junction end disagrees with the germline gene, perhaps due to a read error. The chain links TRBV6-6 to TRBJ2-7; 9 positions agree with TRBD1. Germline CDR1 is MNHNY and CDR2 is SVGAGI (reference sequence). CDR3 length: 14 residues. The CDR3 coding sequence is TGTACCAGCAGATCGGGGACAGGGCGCTACGAGCAGTACTTC. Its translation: CTSRSGTGRYEQYF.

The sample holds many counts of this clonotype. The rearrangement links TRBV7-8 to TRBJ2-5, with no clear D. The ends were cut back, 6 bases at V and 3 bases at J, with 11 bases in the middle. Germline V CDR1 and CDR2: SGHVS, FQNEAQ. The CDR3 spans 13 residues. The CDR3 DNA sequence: TGTGCCAGCAGAAAGATCCGGGAAGAGACCCAGTACTTC. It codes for CASRKIREETQYF.